One and the same sample provided the 32 T cell receptor beta chains below, sequenced in a study of technical replicates of blood from several donors. The assay was immunoSEQ multiplex PCR, and TCRdb's table has in-frame clones only and misses some. This sample has around 68,000 clones; about 97% occur once, and the top ten carry more than 0.25%. What was sequenced was T cells isolated from PBMCs. The source is a human donor in good health.

The chain employs TRBV7-3 and TRBJ2-1; TRBD2 matches 9 bases. The CDR3 has 16 residues. J gave up 8 bases and V 1 base, and 9 bases lay outside the gene matches. Germline CDR1 reads SGHTA; CDR2 reads FQGTGA. The CDR3 here is CASSLRGGLAGDEQFF. The DNA of the CDR3 is TGTGCCAGCAGCTTAAGAGGGGGACTAGCAGGGGATGAGCAGTTCTTC.

This sequence joins TRBV12-5 and TRBJ2-7, with D unclear. The CDR3 contains 14 residues. The germline CDR1 and CDR2 sequences are LGHNT and FRNRAP. V was shortened by 6 bases and J by 5 bases, with 17 bases between the two germline ends. The CDR3 nucleotides are TGTGCTAGTGGCCAGGATCTTCCCATCGACGAGCAGTACTTC. It translates to CASGQDLPIDEQYF.

The chain is built from TRBV6-6 and TRBJ2-7; tentatively, D is TRBD1 (5 bases). The CDR3 covers 15 residues. V was pared by 6 bases and J by 0 bases, with 15 bases between. Per the germline V gene, CDR1 is MNHNY and CDR2 is SVGAGI (reference sequence). This chain's CDR3 is CASSRETASSYEQYF. The CDR3 DNA reads TGTGCCAGCAGCCGAGAGACAGCGAGCTCCTACGAGCAGTACTTC.

The chain is built from TRBV4-2 and TRBJ1-1; TRBD1 matches 9 bases. J was trimmed by 1 base and V by 2 bases; bases with no gene match: 2. The CDR3 has 15 residues. Germline V gives CDR1 LGHNA, CDR2 YNFKEQ. CDR3 residues: CASSQPGQGNTEAFF. Written as DNA, the CDR3 is TGTGCCAGCAGCCAACCGGGACAGGGGAACACTGAAGCTTTCTTT.

The chain has TRBV18 and TRBJ2-7, with TRBD2 identical over 16 bases. V trimming: 3 bases; J trimming: 4 bases; junction bases outside the gene matches: 9. Germline V gene lookup returns CDR1 KGHSH and CDR2 LQKENI. The CDR3 contains 18 residues. CDR3 protein: CASSPGPGTSGRGYEQYF. The CDR3 bases are TGTGCCAGCTCACCCGGACCTGGGACTAGCGGGAGGGGATACGAGCAGTACTTC.

This clone was detected only once. The rearrangement joins TRBV14 to TRBJ2-7; weak D call: TRBD2 (5 bases). The CDR3 has 13 amino acids. Germline-derived CDR1 and CDR2 are SGHDN and FVKESK. V dropped 0 bases and J dropped 4 bases, with 7 bases sitting between them. The CDR3 reads CASSQERGYEQYF. The CDR3 DNA follows: TGTGCCAGCAGCCAAGAAAGAGGGTACGAGCAGTACTTC.

The V gene is TRBV29-1, the J gene TRBJ2-1; the D gene is possibly TRBD1 (5 bases). Germline V gene lookup returns CDR1 SQVTM and CDR2 ANQGSEA. The CDR3 covers 14 residues. V lost 0 bases, J lost 6 bases, and 12 bases lay in between. CDR3 sequence (DNA): TGCAGCGTTGAAGAAGGCCAGGGAATCAATGAGCAGTTCTTC. It translates to CSVEEGQGINEQFF.

The chain uses TRBV5-6 and TRBJ1-2; D is undetermined. Trimming took off 2 bases at V and 3 bases at J, with 8 bases between the two ends. Per the germline V gene, CDR1 is SGHDT and CDR2 is YYEEEE. This CDR3 is 13 amino acids long. CDR3 nucleotide sequence: TGTGCCAGCAGCTTTGTTGCAGACTATGGCTACACCTTC. Translated: CASSFVADYGYTF. Complete variable domain (other parts from reference TRBV5-6 and TRBJ1-2): DAGVTQSPTHLIKTRGQQVTLRCSPKSGHDTVSWYQQALGQGPQFIFQYYEEEERQRGNFPDRFSGHQFPNYSSELNVNALLLGDSALYLCASSFVADYGYTFGSGTRLTVV.

This clone is a singleton in its sample. The V gene is TRBV7-9, the J gene TRBJ2-7, with TRBD2 identical over 7 bases. The trim removed 6 bases at V and 3 bases at J, leaving 11 bases unmatched. Germline values: CDR1 SEHNR, CDR2 FQNEAQ (reference sequence). The CDR3 spans 15 residues. The chain's CDR3 is CASRFSGFSDYEQYF. The CDR3 nucleotides are TGTGCCAGCAGATTTAGCGGGTTTTCCGACTACGAGCAGTACTTC.

This chain connects TRBV5-6 to TRBJ1-1; TRBD1 might be the D (6 bases). The ends were cut back, 6 bases at V and 4 bases at J, with 22 bases in the middle. The CDR3 contains 16 residues. CDR1 and CDR2 from the germline V gene are SGHDT and YYEEEE. The CDR3 loop reads CASTTPLQGGGTEAFF. DNA of the CDR3: TGTGCCAGCACCACACCATTACAGGGCGGGGGCACTGAAGCTTTCTTT.

CDR3 coding DNA: TGTGCCAGCAGCTTAAAGGCCGGAGCGTTTGAAGCTTTCTTT. Translating it yields CASSLKAGAFEAFF. The chain is built from TRBV7-3 and TRBJ1-1, with no clear D. The CDR3 loop spans 14 amino acids. CDR1 SGHTA and CDR2 FQGTGA come from the germline V gene. Trimming left V 1 base short and J 7 bases short, with 13 bases between.

This rearrangement joins TRBV4-1 to TRBJ2-7; 7 nucleotides match TRBD2. The junction had 20 bases not matched to a gene; V was cut back by 5 bases and J by 1 base. Germline values: CDR1 MGHRA, CDR2 YSYEKL. This CDR3 is built from 19 residues. CDR3 amino acids: CASSLRWEFYGEGSYEQYF. In DNA form, the CDR3 reads TGCGCCAGCAGCTTACGATGGGAATTCTATGGGGAGGGATCCTACGAGCAGTACTTC.

This rearrangement joins TRBV28 to TRBJ1-1; tentative D call: TRBD1 (6 bases). From germline, CDR1 is MDHEN and CDR2 SYDVKM. CDR3 size: 14 residues. The germline V and J ends were trimmed by 1 base and 2 bases, with 8 bases remaining between them. CDR3 bases: TGTGCCAGCAGTTTATTGGGGGCTAACACTGAAGCTTTCTTT. This translates into CASSLLGANTEAFF.

This clone was detected once. This chain uses TRBV7-8 with TRBJ2-3; D is possibly TRBD1 (6 bases). The length of the CDR3 is 14 residues. Trimming pared 5 bases from V and 1 base from J, leaving 10 bases between. CDR1 and CDR2 (germline): SGHVS, FQNEAQ. In DNA form, the CDR3 reads TGTGCCAGCAGCCCTAGACAGGGCACAGATACGCAGTATTTT. Protein sequence: CASSPRQGTDTQYF.

J is TRBJ1-2 and V is TRBV28; TRBD1 matches 8 bases. CDR1 is MDHEN and CDR2 is SYDVKM in the germline V gene. J was trimmed by 2 bases and V by 11 bases; bases with no gene match: 7. The CDR3 spans 13 residues. CDR3 sequence: CAAGGPINYGYTF. The CDR3 coding sequence is TGTGCCGCAGGGGGCCCCATAAACTATGGCTACACCTTC.

This chain uses TRBV25-1 with TRBJ1-2, with TRBD1 matching 8 bases. The CDR3 runs 13 residues. CDR1 MGHDK and CDR2 SYGVNS come from the germline V gene. Unmatched junction bases numbered 6, after V lost 8 bases and J lost 4 bases. The CDR3 is CASFTGTGYGYTF. DNA for the CDR3: TGTGCCAGCTTTACGGGGACAGGCTATGGCTACACCTTC.

As DNA, the CDR3 is TGTGCCAGCAGTGAAAGGACAGCGAACACTGAAGCTTTCTTT. Translated, it gives CASSERTANTEAFF. The chain recombines TRBV21-1 with TRBJ1-1; TRBD1, the table's D call, lacks a check against the DNA. TRBV21-1 has pseudogene status. The CDR3 contains 14 residues.

The chain recombines TRBV4-1 with TRBJ2-1, with 9 bases identical to TRBD1. Germline values: CDR1 MGHRA, CDR2 YSYEKL. V gave up 5 bases and J gave up 3 bases; unmatched junction bases: 5. The CDR3 is 15 residues long. This CDR3 reads CASSFRDRDYNEQFF. The CDR3, as DNA: TGCGCCAGCAGCTTCCGGGACAGGGACTACAATGAGCAGTTCTTC.

This chain links TRBV5-1 with TRBJ2-7; D unclear. V was clipped by 2 bases and J by 3 bases, with 6 bases between them. CDR3 size: 12 residues. Germline loops: CDR1 SGHRS, CDR2 YFSETQ. DNA for the CDR3: TGCGCCAGCAGCTTTACCGGCTACGAGCAGTACTTC. Its protein is CASSFTGYEQYF.

V and J are TRBV5-1 and TRBJ2-3; 9 positions match TRBD2. V shed 0 bases, J shed 5 bases, and the junction held 7 bases outside the gene matches. The CDR3 spans 16 residues. Per the germline V gene, CDR1 is SGHRS and CDR2 is YFSETQ. CDR3 loop: CASSLEIAGVGDTQYF. CDR3 coding DNA: TGCGCCAGCAGCTTGGAAATAGCGGGAGTTGGAGATACGCAGTATTTT.

J is TRBJ2-1 and V is TRBV4-2, with 7 bases fitting TRBD2. Germline loops: CDR1 LGHNA, CDR2 YNFKEQ. V lost 1 base and J lost 3; bases outside the gene matches: 0. The CDR3 consists of 14 residues. The CDR3 DNA reads as TGTGCCAGCAGCCAAGGGACTAGCTACAATGAGCAGTTCTTC. The encoded protein is CASSQGTSYNEQFF.

The chain joins TRBV19 to TRBJ2-3; 8 bases match TRBD1. Trimming at V came to 5 bases and at J to 1 base, leaving 5 bases not matched to a gene. Per germline, CDR1 LNHDA and CDR2 SQIVND (reference sequence). This CDR3 comprises 15 residues. CDR3 nucleotides: TGTGCCAGTAGTGTGCCGGGACAGGGCACAGATACGCAGTATTTT. Its protein is CASSVPGQGTDTQYF. The complete variable domain, with remaining parts taken from reference TRBV19 and TRBJ2-3, reads DGGITQSPKYLFRKEGQNVTLSCEQNLNHDAMYWYRQDPGQGLRLIYYSQIVNDFQKGDIAEGYSVSREKKESFPLTVTSAQKNPTAFYLCASSVPGQGTDTQYFGPGTRLTVL.

This rearrangement joins TRBV6-1 to TRBJ2-7, with D perhaps TRBD2 (6 bases). Trimming cost V 5 bases and J 6 bases, with 14 bases left between them. There are 13 residues in the CDR3. Germline V gene data show CDR1 as MNHNS and CDR2 as SASEGT. The CDR3: CASSPWEVFEQYF. The DNA of the CDR3 is TGTGCCAGCAGTCCCTGGGAGGTTTTCGAGCAGTACTTC.

The chain couples TRBV7-9 to TRBJ2-5; possibly TRBD1 for D (6 bases). Trimming removed 2 bases from V and 1 base from J, with 11 bases in between. The CDR3 sequence is 15 residues long. Germline V gives CDR1 SEHNR, CDR2 FQNEAQ (reference sequence). The CDR3 here is CASSLTGQFQETQYF. CDR3 DNA: TGTGCCAGCAGCTTAACCGGACAGTTCCAAGAGACCCAGTACTTC.

The rearrangement links TRBV28 to TRBJ1-1, with D unresolved. Looked up from germline, CDR1 is MDHEN and CDR2 is SYDVKM. The CDR3 is 14 amino acids. Trimming removed 7 bases from V and 3 bases from J, with 15 bases in between. CDR3: CASTLTLVDTEAFF. The CDR3 DNA reads as TGTGCCAGCACCCTAACTTTGGTGGACACTGAAGCTTTCTTT.

The V gene is TRBV5-1, the J gene TRBJ2-7; TRBD1 matches 8 bases. After removal of 4 bases from V and 4 bases from J, the junction contained 7 bases not matched to a gene. This CDR3 region has 14 residues. Germline V gives CDR1 SGHRS, CDR2 YFSETQ. This chain's CDR3 is CASSLDRGRYEQYF. The DNA for the CDR3 is TGCGCCAGCAGCCTCGACAGGGGACGGTACGAGCAGTACTTC.

This clone was recorded only once. The rearrangement links TRBV19 to TRBJ2-5; D remains ambiguous. CDR3 length equals 13 residues. Germline V gene lookup returns CDR1 LNHDA and CDR2 SQIVND (reference sequence). Trimming removed 3 bases at V and 4 bases at J, with 9 bases between. The CDR3 protein is CASSIAPGETQYF. As DNA, the CDR3 is TGTGCCAGTAGTATCGCCCCGGGAGAGACCCAGTACTTC. The whole variable domain, remainder taken from reference TRBV19 and TRBJ2-5, is DGGITQSPKYLFRKEGQNVTLSCEQNLNHDAMYWYRQDPGQGLRLIYYSQIVNDFQKGDIAEGYSVSREKKESFPLTVTSAQKNPTAFYLCASSIAPGETQYFGPGTRLLVL.

The V call is TRBV10-3, the J call TRBJ2-5, with TRBD2 identical over 9 bases. This CDR3 has 13 amino acids. CDR1 ENHRY and CDR2 SYGVKD come from the germline V gene. CDR3 coding DNA: TGTGGGGTAGCGGGAGAACCAAAAGAGACCCAGTACTTC. It encodes CGVAGEPKETQYF.

This chain connects TRBV28 to TRBJ2-1; the D is unclear. The CDR3 loop spans 11 amino acids. Germline V lookup: CDR1 MDHEN, CDR2 SYDVKM. V was shortened by 5 bases and J by 9 bases, with 8 bases between the two germline ends. The CDR3 spells CASSPVLEQFF. The DNA for the CDR3 is TGTGCCAGCAGTCCCGTTCTTGAGCAGTTCTTC.

The chain uses TRBV7-9 and TRBJ1-1, with TRBD1 matching over 7 bases. V shed 5 bases and J 3 bases; nucleotides not matched to a gene: 6. Per germline, CDR1 SEHNR and CDR2 FQNEAQ (reference sequence). The CDR3 length is 14 residues. The CDR3 region is CASSLTGFYTEAFF. In nucleotides, the CDR3 is TGTGCCAGCAGCCTGACAGGGTTCTACACTGAAGCTTTCTTT.

This sequence joins TRBV29-1 and TRBJ2-1, with D possibly TRBD2 on 5 matching bases. Between the trimmed V and J ends, which lost 7 bases and 3 bases, there was a span of 7 bases. Germline V lookup: CDR1 SQVTM, CDR2 ANQGSEA. This CDR3 is built from 11 residues. The CDR3: CSAGIYNEQFF. The CDR3 bases are TGCAGCGCGGGGATCTACAATGAGCAGTTCTTC.

This sequence joins TRBV19 and TRBJ2-7; 10 bases line up with TRBD2. The ends lost 5 bases at V and 1 base at J; junction bases unmatched: 5. The germline gives CDR1 LNHDA, CDR2 SQIVND (reference sequence). The CDR3 is 15 amino acids. Here the CDR3 reads CASSASSGSSYEQYF. CDR3 bases: TGTGCCAGTAGTGCCTCTAGCGGGAGTTCCTACGAGCAGTACTTC.